The 20 T cell receptor beta chains listed next were all sequenced from one sample in a study of blood T cell repertoires in COVID-19. Sequencing used immunoSEQ multiplex PCR; TCRdb keeps in-frame clones, though not all of them. The repertoire holds 150,000 or so clones, with less than 80% as singletons. Sequencing was done on a sample of peripheral blood. The source is a woman aged 80 or over with active or convalescent COVID-19.

The chain uses TRBV27 and TRBJ2-3, with a weak D call TRBD2 (6 bases). The CDR3 extends over 15 amino acids. Trimming took 3 bases from V and 8 from J, leaving 18 bases between them. Germline V gene sequence: CDR1 MNHEY, CDR2 SMNVEV (reference sequence). The CDR3 loop reads CASSLGPQARGTQYF. In nucleotides, the CDR3 is TGTGCCAGCAGTTTGGGCCCCCAAGCGCGGGGTACGCAGTATTTT.

This clone was found a few times. This chain links TRBV7-8 with TRBJ1-2; D is perhaps TRBD1 (5 bases). Trimming shortened V by 6 bases and J by 4 bases, and 15 bases separated the two germline ends. The CDR3 is made up of 14 amino acids. Per the germline V gene, CDR1 is SGHVS and CDR2 is FQNEAQ. The CDR3 DNA reads TGTGCCAGCAGTTCAGCGGGGGGGATCTATGGCTACACCTTC. It encodes CASSSAGGIYGYTF. The entire variable domain, with the rest obtained from reference TRBV7-8 and TRBJ1-2, is as follows: GAGVSQSPRYKVAKRGQDVALRCDPISGHVSLFWYQQALGQGPEFLTYFQNEAQLDKSGLPSDRFFAERPEGSVSTLKIQRTQQEDSAVYLCASSSAGGIYGYTFGSGTRLTVV.

The rearrangement joins TRBV20-1 to TRBJ2-1; 8 positions match TRBD2. The CDR3 is made up of 15 amino acids. With 3 bases clipped from V and 5 bases from J, the junction kept 9 bases outside the gene matches. Germline V gene sequence: CDR1 DFQATT, CDR2 SNEGSKA (reference sequence). The CDR3 here is CSASNPRGANNEQFF. CDR3 nucleotide sequence: TGCAGTGCTAGTAATCCGCGGGGGGCGAACAATGAGCAGTTCTTC.

This chain links TRBV7-6 with TRBJ1-1; 7 bases line up with TRBD1. Germline CDR1 SGHVS, CDR2 FNYEAQ. V trimming: 3 bases; J trimming: 1 base; junction bases outside the gene matches: 8. This CDR3 contains 16 residues. CDR3 residues: CASSFRQGAPNTEAFF. DNA for the CDR3: TGTGCCAGCAGCTTTAGACAGGGCGCCCCGAACACTGAAGCTTTCTTT.

The rearrangement links TRBV13 to TRBJ1-6; D not certain. The CDR3 runs to 14 residues. Germline CDR1 reads PRHDT; CDR2 reads FYEKMQ (reference sequence). V was shortened by 4 bases and J by 15 bases, with 19 bases between the two germline ends. The CDR3 is CASSSSIASGLLHF. The CDR3 DNA is TGTGCCAGCAGCTCGTCCATAGCAAGCGGGCTCCTCCACTTT. Variable domain in full (rest from reference TRBV13 and TRBJ1-6): AAGVIQSPRHLIKEKRETATLKCYPIPRHDTVYWYQQGPGQDPQFLISFYEKMQSDKGSIPDRFSAQQFSDYHSELNMSSLELGDSALYFCASSSSIASGLLHFGNGTRLTVT.

The V gene is TRBV9, the J gene TRBJ2-3, with D perhaps matching TRBD2 (5 bases). V was clipped by 4 bases and J by 4 bases, with 10 bases between them. CDR3 length equals 13 residues. Germline assignment: CDR1 SGDLS and CDR2 YYNGEE. DNA for the CDR3: TGTGCCAGCAGCCCGACTAATTCAGATACGCAGTATTTT. Translated, it gives CASSPTNSDTQYF.

The DNA of the CDR3 is TGTGCCAGTAGTACAGACAGTAGCAATCAGCCCCAGCATTTT. It specifies CASSTDSSNQPQHF. V is TRBV19 and J is TRBJ1-5, with a tentative D call TRBD1 (5 bases). Germline V gene data show CDR1 as LNHDA and CDR2 as SQIVND (reference sequence). This CDR3 spans 14 amino acids. V was clipped by 4 bases and J by 0 bases, with 7 bases between them.

This rearrangement joins TRBV28 to TRBJ1-4, with 11 positions matching TRBD1. CDR1 MDHEN and CDR2 SYDVKM come from the germline V gene. This CDR3 has 15 amino acids. V shed 5 bases, J shed 7 bases, and the junction held 6 bases outside the gene matches. The chain's CDR3 is CASSLPGTGGEKLFF. CDR3 sequence (DNA): TGTGCCAGCAGTCTTCCCGGGACAGGGGGTGAAAAACTGTTTTTT.

V usage is TRBV19 and J usage is TRBJ2-5, with 9 bases lining up with TRBD1. CDR1 LNHDA and CDR2 SQIVND come from the germline V gene (reference sequence). The CDR3 contains 15 residues. V was pared by 4 bases and J by 5 bases, with 8 bases of the junction left unmatched. CDR3 residues: CASSKDRGIVETQYF. The CDR3 bases are TGTGCCAGTAGTAAGGACAGGGGAATTGTGGAGACCCAGTACTTC.

The chain combines TRBV4-1 with TRBJ1-3, with 8 bases lining up with TRBD1. CDR3 size: 18 residues. Germline loops: CDR1 MGHRA, CDR2 YSYEKL. V was pared by 0 bases and J by 7 bases, with 14 bases of the junction left unmatched. CDR3 sequence (DNA): TGCGCCAGCAGCCAAGATTTTTCGACAGGGGTATGGGGGAACACCATATATTTT. It translates to CASSQDFSTGVWGNTIYF.

This chain connects TRBV28 to TRBJ1-5; D may be TRBD1 (5 bases). This CDR3 is 16 amino acids long. V was pared by 6 bases and J by 0 bases, with 15 bases between. Germline assignment: CDR1 MDHEN and CDR2 SYDVKM. CDR3 DNA: TGTGCCAGCAGACCCGGGGGGGGAGTTAGCAATCAGCCCCAGCATTTT. Translated, it gives CASRPGGGVSNQPQHF.

The chain links TRBV28 to TRBJ2-3, with a weak D call TRBD2 (6 bases). Trimming pared 3 bases from V and 4 bases from J, leaving 14 bases between. The CDR3 contains 15 residues. Germline V gives CDR1 MDHEN, CDR2 SYDVKM. The CDR3 DNA reads as TGTGCCAGCAGTTTTGGGCGGGGTCGATCAGATACGCAGTATTTT. This encodes CASSFGRGRSDTQYF.

V usage is TRBV3-1 (or the pseudogene TRBV3-2) and J usage is TRBJ2-2; 8 bases are shared with TRBD2. Germline values: CDR1 LGHDT, CDR2 YNNKEL (reference sequence). CDR3 length: 17 residues. V lost 6 bases to trimming and J lost 3 bases; unmatched junction nucleotides: 12. CDR3 bases: TGTGCCAGCAGTCTCGACTTGGCGGGGGGAGACACCGGGGAGCTGTTTTTT. Translating gives CASSLDLAGGDTGELFF.

For the CDR3, the DNA is TGTGCCAGCAGCTCAGGACTAGCGGGGGGGCTGGCAGATACGCAGTATTTT. Translated: CASSSGLAGGLADTQYF. V usage is TRBV7-8 and J usage is TRBJ2-3, with 15 bases matching TRBD2. J was trimmed by 4 bases and V by 4 bases; bases with no gene match: 6. In germline, CDR1 is SGHVS, CDR2 FQNEAQ. This CDR3 is 17 amino acids long.

DNA for the CDR3: TGCAGCGTGGCCCCCTTCGGGGGGGGCGAGCAGTACTTC. Encoded protein: CSVAPFGGGEQYF. The rearrangement uses TRBV29-1 and TRBJ2-7; 8 bases match TRBD2. Germline-derived CDR1 and CDR2 are SQVTM and ANQGSEA. The length of the CDR3 is 13 residues. With 6 bases clipped from V and 6 bases from J, the junction kept 10 bases outside the gene matches.

The rearrangement uses TRBV28 and TRBJ1-1; TRBD1 matches 8 bases. Germline lookup yields CDR1 MDHEN and CDR2 SYDVKM. The CDR3 has 12 residues. J was trimmed by 4 bases and V by 8 bases; bases with no gene match: 3. Written as DNA, the CDR3 is TGTGCCAGCTTAACAGGGGGCACTGAAGCTTTCTTT. It translates to CASLTGGTEAFF.

The chain joins TRBV20-1 to TRBJ1-2; TRBD1 might be the D (5 bases). The CDR3 length is 11 residues. Germline values: CDR1 DFQATT, CDR2 SNEGSKA (reference sequence). The V end was cut by 7 bases, the J end by 6 bases, with 12 bases between. The CDR3: CSVAGTNGYTF. The CDR3 DNA follows: TGCAGTGTCGCAGGGACTAATGGCTACACCTTC.

The V gene is TRBV11-3, the J gene TRBJ2-1; 13 bases agree with TRBD2. In germline, CDR1 is SGHNT, CDR2 YENEEA. CDR3 size: 18 residues. The trim removed 0 bases at V and 8 bases at J, leaving 10 bases unmatched. CDR3 bases: TGTGCCAGCAGCTTAGATAAGACTAGCGGGGGGTGGGAGGATGAGCAGTTCTTC. Protein sequence: CASSLDKTSGGWEDEQFF.

The chain uses TRBV6-2 or TRBV6-3 and TRBJ1-2; D remains ambiguous. Germline assignment: CDR1 MNHEY and CDR2 SVGEGT. Trimming left V 2 bases short and J 3 bases short, with 7 bases between. This CDR3 is built from 13 residues. The CDR3 region has the DNA TGTGCCAGCAGTTACCAGGTCCACTATGGCTACACCTTC. It translates to CASSYQVHYGYTF.

This clone was recorded at least ten times. The chain uses TRBV5-6 and TRBJ1-2, with D possibly TRBD1 on 5 matching bases. There are 15 residues in the CDR3. Germline CDR1 is SGHDT and CDR2 is YYEEEE. Trimming stripped 0 bases from V and 3 bases from J, with 12 bases between. This CDR3 reads CASSLGQQADYGYTF. CDR3 coding DNA: TGTGCCAGCAGCTTGGGACAGCAGGCGGACTATGGCTACACCTTC.